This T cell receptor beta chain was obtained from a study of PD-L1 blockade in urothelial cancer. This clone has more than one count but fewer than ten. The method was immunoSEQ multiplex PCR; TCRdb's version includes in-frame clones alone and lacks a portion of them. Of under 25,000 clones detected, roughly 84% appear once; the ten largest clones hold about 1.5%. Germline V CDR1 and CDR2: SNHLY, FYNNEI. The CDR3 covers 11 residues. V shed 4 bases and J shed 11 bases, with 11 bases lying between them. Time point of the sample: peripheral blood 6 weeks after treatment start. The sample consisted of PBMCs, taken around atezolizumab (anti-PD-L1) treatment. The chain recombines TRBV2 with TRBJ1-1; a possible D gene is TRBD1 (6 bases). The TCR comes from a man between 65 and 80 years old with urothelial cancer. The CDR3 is CASSGYQGAFF. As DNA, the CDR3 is TGTGCCAGCAGTGGCTATCAGGGGGCTTTCTTT.